A single sample gave rise to the 5 T cell receptor beta chains below, sequenced in a study of regulatory T cells in long-lasting Graves disease. Sample time point: newly diagnosed GD, antithyroid drugs for less than 3 months. With RNA extracted from PBMCs as input, the TCR library was made. Building of the TCR beta libraries involved iRepertoire HTBI primers and Arm-PCR of CDR3 regions. In TCRdb, the multiplex PCR reads were re-called with MiXCR into one record per CDR3 protein. The sample lists roughly 560,000 distinct CDR3 sequences; around 12% were seen once. These data were likewise used in another study, on T cells in Graves' hyperthyroidism and ophthalmopathy.

The input for sequencing was peripheral blood mononuclear cells (PBMCs), taken at new diagnosis, from a patient treated with antithyroid drugs. These TCRs come from a woman in her twenties or thirties with Graves disease.

This clonotype was counted at least ten times. This chain uses TRBV6-9 with TRBJ2-2; D is ambiguous. V was clipped by 0 bases and J by 1 base, with 6 bases between them. Per the germline V gene, CDR1 is MNHGY and CDR2 is SVAAGI. CDR3 length equals 15 residues. The CDR3 spells CASSYSVGNTGELFF. The CDR3 DNA reads TGTGCCAGCAGTTATTCTGTTGGGAACACCGGGGAGCTGTTTTTT.

This clonotype showed up many times. The chain carries TRBV7-2 and TRBJ2-7; TRBD2 matches at 12 bases. CDR3 length: 16 amino acids. The J segment lost 5 bases and the V segment lost 2 bases, leaving 7 bases of the junction unmatched. Germline CDR1 SGHTA, CDR2 FQGNSA. The CDR3 here is CASSLHGTSGSDEQYF. The DNA of the CDR3 is TGTGCCAGCAGCTTACACGGGACTAGCGGGTCGGACGAGCAGTACTTC.

This clonotype showed up many times. V gene TRBV27 combines with J gene TRBJ1-1; 7 bases are shared with TRBD1. Trimming took 5 bases from V and 3 from J; bases not matched to a gene: 6. The germline V gene encodes CDR1 MNHEY and CDR2 SMNVEV (reference sequence). The CDR3 covers 14 residues. The CDR3 reads CASSQLTGYTEAFF. The CDR3 DNA reads TGTGCCAGCAGTCAGTTGACAGGGTACACTGAAGCTTTCTTT.

This clonotype has ten or more counts. This chain uses TRBV3-1 with TRBJ2-7; 10 nucleotides match TRBD1. The CDR3 extends over 17 amino acids. The germline CDR1 and CDR2 sequences are LGHDT and YNNKEL (reference sequence). V shed 0 bases, J shed 2 bases, and the junction held 7 bases outside the gene matches. CDR3 residues: CASSQDLGGTGAYEQYF. As DNA, the CDR3 is TGTGCCAGCAGCCAAGATCTAGGGGGGACAGGGGCCTACGAGCAGTACTTC.

This clonotype has a count of ten or more. The chain joins TRBV5-8 to TRBJ2-3; 10 positions match TRBD2. In germline, CDR1 is SGHTS, CDR2 YDEGEE. Trimming cost V 1 base and J 0 bases; bases outside gene matches: 2. The CDR3 runs to 16 residues. The CDR3 DNA reads TGTGCCAGCAGCTTGACTAGCGGGACAAGCACAGATACGCAGTATTTT. Protein sequence: CASSLTSGTSTDTQYF.